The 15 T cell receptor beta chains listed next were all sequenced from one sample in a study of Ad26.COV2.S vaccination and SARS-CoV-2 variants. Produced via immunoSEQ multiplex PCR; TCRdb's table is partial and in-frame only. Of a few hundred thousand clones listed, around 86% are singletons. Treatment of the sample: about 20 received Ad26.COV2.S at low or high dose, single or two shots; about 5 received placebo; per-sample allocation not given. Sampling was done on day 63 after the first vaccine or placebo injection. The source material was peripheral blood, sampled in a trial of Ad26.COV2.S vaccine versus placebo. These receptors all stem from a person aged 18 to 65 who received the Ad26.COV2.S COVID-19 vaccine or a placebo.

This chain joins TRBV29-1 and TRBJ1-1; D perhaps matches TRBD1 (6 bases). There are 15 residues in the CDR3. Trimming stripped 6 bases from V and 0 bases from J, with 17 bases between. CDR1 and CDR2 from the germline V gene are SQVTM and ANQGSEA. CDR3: CSVPDGGALNTEAFF. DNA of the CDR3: TGCAGCGTCCCCGATGGGGGGGCCTTGAACACTGAAGCTTTCTTT.

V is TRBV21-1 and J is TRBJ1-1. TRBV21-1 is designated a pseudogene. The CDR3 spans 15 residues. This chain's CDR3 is CASSLRGAVNTEAFF. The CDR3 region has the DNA TGTGCCAGCAGCCTTCGAGGGGCAGTGAACACTGAAGCTTTCTTT.

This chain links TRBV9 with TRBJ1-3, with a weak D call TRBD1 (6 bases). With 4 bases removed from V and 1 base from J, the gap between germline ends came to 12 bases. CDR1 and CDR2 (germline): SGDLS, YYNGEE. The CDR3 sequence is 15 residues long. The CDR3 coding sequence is TGTGCCAGCAGCCCCGGGACACTTTCTGGAAACACCATATATTTT. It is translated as CASSPGTLSGNTIYF.

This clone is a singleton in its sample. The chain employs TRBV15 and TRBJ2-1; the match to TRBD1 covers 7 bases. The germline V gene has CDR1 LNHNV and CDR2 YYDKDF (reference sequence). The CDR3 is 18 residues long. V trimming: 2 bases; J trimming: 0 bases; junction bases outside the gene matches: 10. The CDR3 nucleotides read TGTGCCACCAGCAGATACCCCTGGGGACAGAGCTCCTACAATGAGCAGTTCTTC. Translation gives CATSRYPWGQSSYNEQFF.

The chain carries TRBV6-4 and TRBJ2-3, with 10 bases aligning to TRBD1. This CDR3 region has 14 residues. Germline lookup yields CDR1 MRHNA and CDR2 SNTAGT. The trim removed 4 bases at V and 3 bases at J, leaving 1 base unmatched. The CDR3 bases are TGTGCCAGCAGTGGGGGACAGGGGACAGATACGCAGTATTTT. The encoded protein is CASSGGQGTDTQYF.

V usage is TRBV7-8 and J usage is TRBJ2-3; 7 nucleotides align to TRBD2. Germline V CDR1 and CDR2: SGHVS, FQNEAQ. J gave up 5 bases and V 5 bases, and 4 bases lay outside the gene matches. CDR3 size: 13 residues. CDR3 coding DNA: TGTGCCAGCAGCCGACTAGCCCAAGATACGCAGTATTTT. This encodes CASSRLAQDTQYF.

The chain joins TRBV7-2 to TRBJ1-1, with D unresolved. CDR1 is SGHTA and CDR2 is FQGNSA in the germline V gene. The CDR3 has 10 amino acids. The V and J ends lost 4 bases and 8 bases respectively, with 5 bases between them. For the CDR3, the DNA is TGTGCCAGCAGCTCCTTGGAAGCTTTCTTT. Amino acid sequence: CASSSLEAFF.

The CDR3 loop is CASRPTSGGGNEQFF. The CDR3 DNA reads as TGTGCCAGCAGACCGACTAGCGGGGGGGGCAATGAGCAGTTCTTC. This sequence joins TRBV3-1 (or the pseudogene TRBV3-2) and TRBJ2-1; TRBD2 aligns across 14 bases. This CDR3 has 15 amino acids. The germline CDR1 and CDR2 sequences are LGHDT and YNNKEL (reference sequence). J lost 6 bases, V lost 6 bases, and 4 bases had no gene match.

The CDR3 nucleotides read TGTGCCAGTAGTATAGGGACCCGAAGTCAGCCCCAGCATTTT. Protein: CASSIGTRSQPQHF. This sequence joins TRBV19 and TRBJ1-5; no definite D call. Germline values: CDR1 LNHDA, CDR2 SQIVND (reference sequence). The CDR3 sequence is 14 residues long. V lost 1 base, J lost 6 bases, and 10 bases lay in between.

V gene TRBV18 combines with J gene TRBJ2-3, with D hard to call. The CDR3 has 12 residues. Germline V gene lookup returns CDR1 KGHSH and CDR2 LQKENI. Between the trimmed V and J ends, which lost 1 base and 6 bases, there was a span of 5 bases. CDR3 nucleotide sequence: TGTGCCAGCTCACCACGGGTGGATACGCAGTATTTT. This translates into CASSPRVDTQYF.

CDR3 amino acids: CASSPGRQNEKLFF. The CDR3 DNA sequence: TGTGCCAGCAGCCCGGGACGGCAAAATGAAAAACTGTTTTTT. The chain recombines TRBV5-5 with TRBJ1-4, with a possible D match to TRBD1 (5 bases). The V end lost 4 bases, the J end lost 5 bases, and 12 bases lay between the germline ends. The CDR3 loop spans 14 amino acids. The germline V gene has CDR1 SGHKS and CDR2 YYEKEE (reference sequence).

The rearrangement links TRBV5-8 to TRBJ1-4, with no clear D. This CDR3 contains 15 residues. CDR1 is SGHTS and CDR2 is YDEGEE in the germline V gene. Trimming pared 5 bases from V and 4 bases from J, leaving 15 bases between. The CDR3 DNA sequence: TGTGCCAGCAGTTCGGTCCGGGGTATTAATGAAAAACTGTTTTTT. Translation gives CASSSVRGINEKLFF.

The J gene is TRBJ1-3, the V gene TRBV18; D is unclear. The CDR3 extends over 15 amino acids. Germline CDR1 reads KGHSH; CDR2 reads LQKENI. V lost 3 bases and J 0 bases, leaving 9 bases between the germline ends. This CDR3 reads CASSPLESSGNTIYF. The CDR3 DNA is TGTGCCAGCTCACCTTTAGAGAGCTCTGGAAACACCATATATTTT. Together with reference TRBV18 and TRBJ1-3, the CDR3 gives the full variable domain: NAGVMQNPRHLVRRRGQEARLRCSPMKGHSHVYWYRQLPEEGLKFMVYLQKENIIDESGMPKERFSAEFPKEGPSILRIQQVVRGDSAAYFCASSPLESSGNTIYFGEGSWLTVV.

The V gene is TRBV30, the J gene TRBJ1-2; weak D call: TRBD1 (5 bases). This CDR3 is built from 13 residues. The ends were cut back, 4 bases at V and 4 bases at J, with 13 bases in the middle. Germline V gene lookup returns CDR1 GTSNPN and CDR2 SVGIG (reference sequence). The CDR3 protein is CAWTPGPGYGYTF. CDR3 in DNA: TGTGCCTGGACACCGGGGCCGGGCTATGGCTACACCTTC.

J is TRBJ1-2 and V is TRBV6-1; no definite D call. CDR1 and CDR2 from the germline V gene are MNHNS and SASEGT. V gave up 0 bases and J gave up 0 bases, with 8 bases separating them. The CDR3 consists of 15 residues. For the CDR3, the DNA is TGTGCCAGCAGTGAAGCAGGCCAGGCTAACTATGGCTACACCTTC. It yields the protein CASSEAGQANYGYTF.